This TCR beta chain appears in the sequencing data of a study of metastatic and nonmetastatic thyroid tumors. Study-wide background: Samples came from malignant and benign thyroid patients, and repertoires were compared across blood and tumor or nodule tissue.

This clone was seen repeatedly, ten times or more. Its cognate antigen is unknown. Germline loops: CDR1 MNHNS, CDR2 SASEGT. The V gene lost 8 bases and the J gene lost 4 bases, with 8 bases spanning the gap. CDR3 size: 11 residues. Each patient went into thyroid surgery without having received any treatment. Original processing notes: The study's classifier, a distant-metastasis tool for papillary thyroid cancer, was built using CDR3 differences across clinicopathological groups. TCRdb re-called the PCR reads through MiXCR. In this record, the V and J calls reflect TCRdb's handling and not the investigators' own analysis. This table has roughly 70,000 clones, about 17% appearing once. The study's findings and limits: Malignant thyroid tumors reportedly exceeded benign nodules significantly in TCR beta diversity, with the difference appearing in blood and tumor.

Sequenced material: blood. The rearrangement joins TRBV6-1 to TRBJ2-5; a weak D match, TRBD2 (5 bases). The source is a female donor with papillary thyroid cancer or a benign thyroid nodule (not recorded which). Some clones in this sample may be carry-over from other donors' samples. As DNA, the CDR3 is TGTGCCAGCCCAGAGGGAGAGACCCAGTACTTC. This gives the protein CASPEGETQYF.